The 26 T cell receptor beta chains below were found in one sample sequenced in a study of human T cells and chemical hapten exposure. TCRdb ran MiXCR on the RACE reads and lists one entry per CDR3 protein. The data show hundreds of thousands of distinct CDR3 sequences, under 6.5% seen once. Time point specified: patch test 2, 6 weeks after DPC sensitization. As for treatment: therapeutic diphenylcyclopropenone sensitization with weekly scalp DPC. The starting material was whole blood, obtained in connection with sensitization to the hapten diphenylcyclopropenone (DPC). These receptors came from a woman aged 18-35 years with alopecia areata. Some clones in this sample may be carry-over from other donors' samples.

This clonotype has ten or more counts. V gene TRBV20-1 combines with J gene TRBJ1-5; D might be TRBD1 (6 bases). There are 16 residues in the CDR3. In germline, CDR1 is DFQATT, CDR2 SNEGSKA (reference sequence). The V and J ends lost 3 bases and 5 bases respectively, with 20 bases between them. CDR3 residues: CSARDSHRPVDQPQHF. In DNA, the CDR3 is TGCAGTGCTAGGGACAGCCACAGACCGGTGGATCAGCCCCAGCATTTT.

This chain connects TRBV6-5 to TRBJ2-7; 7 bases fit TRBD1. Germline CDR1 and CDR2: MNHEY and SVGAGI. The CDR3 consists of 15 residues. With 4 bases clipped from V and 5 bases from J, the junction kept 11 bases outside the gene matches. The CDR3 sequence is CASSSARGGIDEQYF. CDR3 DNA sequence: TGTGCCAGCAGTTCCGCCAGAGGGGGCATCGACGAGCAGTACTTC.

The gene calls are TRBV29-1 and TRBJ2-1, with a weak D call TRBD2 (6 bases). The CDR3 has 13 residues. The ends were cut back, 6 bases at V and 5 bases at J, with 14 bases in the middle. In germline, CDR1 is SQVTM, CDR2 ANQGSEA. CDR3 sequence (DNA): TGCAGCGTCACCCGGGACTCTGACAATGAGCAGTTCTTC. As protein: CSVTRDSDNEQFF.

This clonotype was counted at least ten times. The V and J genes are TRBV4-1 and TRBJ1-1; possible D gene TRBD1, 6 bases. Trimming took 0 bases from V and 1 from J, leaving 12 bases between them. Germline V CDR1 and CDR2: MGHRA, YSYEKL. The CDR3 is made up of 16 amino acids. CDR3 sequence reads: CASSQDPPRGNTEAFF. In DNA, the CDR3 is TGCGCCAGCAGCCAAGATCCCCCCAGGGGGAACACTGAAGCTTTCTTT.

This clonotype was picked up a small number of times. The V and J genes are TRBV2 and TRBJ1-1, with D unresolved. Germline CDR1 and CDR2: SNHLY and FYNNEI. Between the trimmed V and J ends, which lost 5 bases and 8 bases, there was a span of 15 bases. The CDR3 extends over 13 amino acids. CDR3 sequence: CASSQLFKDEAFF. DNA of the CDR3: TGTGCCAGCAGTCAACTCTTTAAGGACGAAGCTTTCTTT.

This clonotype appeared a few times. The chain carries TRBV6-1 and TRBJ1-6, with TRBD1 matching over 10 bases. V shed 6 bases, J shed 1 base, and the junction held 9 bases outside the gene matches. The CDR3 consists of 18 residues. The germline V gene has CDR1 MNHNS and CDR2 SASEGT. The CDR3 coding sequence is TGTGCCAGCAGCCTCGCAAGACAGGGGGCTTCCTATAATTCACCCCTCCACTTT. Protein sequence: CASSLARQGASYNSPLHF.

In this sample, this clonotype turned up many times. The chain employs TRBV7-9 and TRBJ1-3; D is possibly TRBD1 (5 bases). CDR1 and CDR2 from the germline V gene are SEHNR and FQNEAQ (reference sequence). This CDR3 has 12 amino acids. With 5 bases removed from V and 9 bases from J, the gap between germline ends came to 11 bases. As DNA, the CDR3 is TGTGCCAGCAGCCCAGGGCCCGGCACCATATATTTT. Protein: CASSPGPGTIYF. Based on the CDR3 plus reference TRBV7-9 and TRBJ1-3, the full variable domain is DTGVSQNPRHKITKRGQNVTFRCDPISEHNRLYWYRQTLGQGPEFLTYFQNEAQLEKSRLLSDRFSAERPKGSFSTLEIQRTEQGDSAMYLCASSPGPGTIYFGEGSWLTVV.

This clonotype was counted ten times or more. J is TRBJ1-3 and V is TRBV12-3 or TRBV12-4; D gene unclear. CDR3 size: 13 residues. V lost 5 bases, J lost 4 bases, and 9 bases lay in between. This CDR3 is CASSLTNGNTIYF. CDR3 in DNA: TGTGCCAGCAGTCTCACCAACGGAAACACCATATATTTT.

This clonotype was detected many times. This chain joins TRBV20-1 and TRBJ1-4, with TRBD1 identical over 7 bases. Losses at the gene ends were 2 bases for V and 0 bases for J; bases not matched to a gene: 0. Per the germline V gene, CDR1 is DFQATT and CDR2 is SNEGSKA (reference sequence). This CDR3 spans 14 amino acids. The CDR3 DNA is TGCAGTGCTAGAACAGGGGCAACTAATGAAAAACTGTTTTTT. The encoded protein is CSARTGATNEKLFF.

The chain is built from TRBV4-1 and TRBJ2-1; 9 bases are shared with TRBD1. The CDR3 totals 16 residues. Per the germline V gene, CDR1 is MGHRA and CDR2 is YSYEKL. The junction had 10 bases not matched to a gene; V was cut back by 3 bases and J by 7 bases. The chain's CDR3 is CASSQRPGQGVNEQFF. The CDR3 nucleotides read TGCGCCAGCAGCCAGAGACCGGGACAGGGTGTGAATGAGCAGTTCTTC.

This clonotype was observed many times. This rearrangement joins TRBV11-2 to TRBJ1-4, with no clear D. The germline V gene has CDR1 SGHAT and CDR2 FQNNGV. This CDR3 has 13 amino acids. V dropped 5 bases and J dropped 7 bases, with 11 bases sitting between them. The CDR3 is CASSTGPSEKLFF. In DNA form, the CDR3 reads TGTGCCAGCAGCACCGGACCCTCTGAAAAACTGTTTTTT.

The chain combines TRBV6-1 with TRBJ1-1; no reliable D call. CDR3 length: 14 residues. Trimming pared 0 bases from V and 2 bases from J, leaving 7 bases between. Per germline, CDR1 MNHNS and CDR2 SASEGT. CDR3 loop: CASSEATPNTEAFF. The CDR3 nucleotides read TGTGCCAGCAGTGAAGCTACTCCTAACACTGAAGCTTTCTTT.

This clonotype was counted only a few times. The chain has TRBV3-1 and TRBJ2-2, with TRBD1 identical over 9 bases. The CDR3 covers 14 residues. Germline lookup yields CDR1 LGHDT and CDR2 YNNKEL (reference sequence). V shed 5 bases, J shed 7 bases, and the junction held 5 bases outside the gene matches. The chain's CDR3 is CASSGTGRSGELFF. The CDR3 DNA is TGTGCCAGCAGCGGGACAGGGCGTAGCGGGGAGCTGTTTTTT.

This clonotype appeared many times. This rearrangement joins TRBV7-3 to TRBJ1-1; TRBD1 might be the D (5 bases). The CDR3 has 14 amino acids. V gave up 0 bases and J gave up 5 bases, with 10 bases separating them. Looked up from germline, CDR1 is SGHTA and CDR2 is FQGTGA. CDR3 nucleotides: TGTGCCAGCAGCTTAACGCCAGGGAATACTGAAGCTTTCTTT. Translating gives CASSLTPGNTEAFF.

At least ten counts were recorded for this clonotype. This chain links TRBV6-5 with TRBJ1-1, with a weak D call TRBD1 (6 bases). V lost 2 bases to trimming and J lost 13 bases, with 17 bases between them. The CDR3 extends over 13 amino acids. Germline CDR1 is MNHEY and CDR2 is SVGAGI. CDR3 sequence (DNA): TGTGCCAGCAGTTACCCCAACCCGAGACAGGATTTCTTT. Amino acid sequence: CASSYPNPRQDFF.

About this clonotype: Just one base apart from a much larger clone, this may be a read error. CDR3 in amino acids: CAARGWVPSPIAVSTDTKYF. CDR3 in DNA: TGTGCCGCAAGGGGTTGGGTCCCATCTCCTATTGCCGTCAGCACAGATACGAAGTATTTT. The chain combines TRBV10-3 with TRBJ2-3; D perhaps matches TRBD1 (5 bases). CDR3 length: 20 amino acids. Germline values: CDR1 ENHRY, CDR2 SYGVKD.

This clonotype occurred many times. The CDR3 carries no conserved terminal phenylalanine or tryptophan, so it likely arises from a read error. It is unclear where the CDR3 begins or ends on the DNA, so no DNA is shown, and the CDR3 is as TCRdb lists it. The J gene is TRBJ2-3, the V gene TRBV5-6; the D call TRBD2 from the table was never checked on the DNA. Germline V lookup: CDR1 SGHDT, CDR2 YYEEEE. Both ends counted, the CDR3 spans 11 residues. CDR3 loop: CASSEGLAVVL.

This clonotype was recorded many times. This chain uses TRBV27 with TRBJ1-5, with D unresolved. Germline V gene data show CDR1 as MNHEY and CDR2 as SMNVEV (reference sequence). The CDR3 has 15 amino acids. The ends were cut back, 3 bases at V and 6 bases at J, with 15 bases in the middle. The CDR3 coding sequence is TGTGCCAGCAGTTTGTCCGGGCGGAGTAGTCAGCCCCAGCATTTT. The encoded protein is CASSLSGRSSQPQHF.

This clonotype was observed many times. The chain recombines TRBV5-6 with TRBJ2-5; D uncertain. This CDR3 has 15 amino acids. CDR1 and CDR2 from the germline V gene are SGHDT and YYEEEE. The V and J ends lost 0 bases and 0 bases respectively, with 9 bases between them. In DNA, the CDR3 is TGTGCCAGCAGCTTGGCCCTGTCGTACCAAGAGACCCAGTACTTC. This sequence encodes CASSLALSYQETQYF.

This clonotype was recorded at least ten times. This chain connects TRBV3-1 to TRBJ1-6, with a weak D call TRBD1 (6 bases). There are 16 residues in the CDR3. Germline V gives CDR1 LGHDT, CDR2 YNNKEL (reference sequence). V lost 3 bases to trimming and J lost 0 bases, with 9 bases between them. For the CDR3, the DNA is TGTGCCAGCAGCCACGACAGGAGCTCCTATAATTCACCCCTCCACTTT. Protein: CASSHDRSSYNSPLHF.

The chain recombines TRBV6-5 with TRBJ2-7, with D tentatively TRBD1 (5 bases). This CDR3 is 15 amino acids long. Germline assignment: CDR1 MNHEY and CDR2 SVGAGI. Trimming stripped 0 bases from V and 0 bases from J, with 9 bases between. DNA for the CDR3: TGTGCCAGCAGTTACTCCCATGACAGCTCCTACGAGCAGTACTTC. As protein: CASSYSHDSSYEQYF.

This rearrangement joins TRBV9 to TRBJ2-1, with D possibly matching TRBD2 (5 bases). Trimming shortened V by 4 bases and J by 10 bases, and 18 bases separated the two germline ends. The CDR3 has 14 residues. The V gene's germline CDR1 is SGDLS and CDR2 YYNGEE. CDR3 sequence: CASSSQRARTEQFF. For the CDR3, the DNA is TGTGCCAGCAGCTCCCAGAGGGCACGGACGGAGCAGTTCTTC.

This clonotype has at least ten counts. This chain joins TRBV5-6 and TRBJ1-2; D remains unclear. Germline CDR1 is SGHDT and CDR2 is YYEEEE. This CDR3 spans 15 amino acids. Trimming took 0 bases from V and 0 from J, leaving 9 bases between them. Here the CDR3 DNA reads TGTGCCAGCAGCTTGGGGGCAGGATCTAACTATGGCTACACCTTC. The encoded protein is CASSLGAGSNYGYTF.

This clonotype occurred a few times. The rearrangement links TRBV7-2 to TRBJ2-7; 12 bases line up with TRBD2. CDR1 and CDR2 (germline): SGHTA, FQGNSA. This CDR3 comprises 18 residues. J gave up 3 bases and V 0 bases, and 9 bases lay outside the gene matches. CDR3 DNA: TGTGCCAGCAGCTTAGCGTCCCCGTGGACTAGCGGGGACTACGAGCAGTACTTC. It translates to CASSLASPWTSGDYEQYF.

This clonotype was detected only a few times. The chain recombines TRBV28 with TRBJ1-5, with a possible D match to TRBD1 (5 bases). V lost 3 bases to trimming and J lost 5 bases, with 17 bases between them. The V gene's germline CDR1 is MDHEN and CDR2 SYDVKM. The CDR3 loop spans 16 amino acids. CDR3 residues: CASSFYHPPGHQPQHF. As DNA, the CDR3 is TGTGCCAGCAGTTTTTACCACCCTCCGGGACATCAGCCCCAGCATTTT.

This clonotype was seen many times. The chain uses TRBV6-2 or TRBV6-3 and TRBJ1-6, with a weak D call TRBD1 (5 bases). The CDR3 covers 14 residues. V was cut by 7 bases and J by 5 bases, with 12 bases left in between. Germline lookup yields CDR1 MNHEY and CDR2 SVGEGT. The DNA for the CDR3 is TGTGCCAGCAAGGAAAGACAGAATAATTCACCCCTCCACTTT. This translates into CASKERQNNSPLHF.